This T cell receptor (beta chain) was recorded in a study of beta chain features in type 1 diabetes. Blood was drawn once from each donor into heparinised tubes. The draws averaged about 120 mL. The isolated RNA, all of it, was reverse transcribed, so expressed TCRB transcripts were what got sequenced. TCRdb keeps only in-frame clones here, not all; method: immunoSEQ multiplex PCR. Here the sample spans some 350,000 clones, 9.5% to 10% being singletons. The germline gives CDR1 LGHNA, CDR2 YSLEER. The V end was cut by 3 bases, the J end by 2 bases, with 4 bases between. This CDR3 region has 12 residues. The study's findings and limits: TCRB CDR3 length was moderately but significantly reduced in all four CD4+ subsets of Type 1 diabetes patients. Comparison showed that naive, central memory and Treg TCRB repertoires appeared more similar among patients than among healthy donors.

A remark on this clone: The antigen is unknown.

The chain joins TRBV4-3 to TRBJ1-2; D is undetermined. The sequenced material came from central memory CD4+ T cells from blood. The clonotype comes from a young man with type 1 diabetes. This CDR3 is CASSQGNYGYTF. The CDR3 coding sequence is TGCGCCAGCAGCCAGGGGAACTATGGCTACACCTTC.